This T cell receptor (beta chain) is from a study of T cells after yellow fever vaccination. Turning to the study itself: When fractions had low cell numbers, they were prepared with SMART-Seq v4 Ultra Low Input.

V was trimmed by 6 bases and J by 2 bases, leaving 12 bases between them. This CDR3 has 14 residues. Germline V gene lookup returns CDR1 MNHNS and CDR2 SASEGT. About this clonotype itself: Its cognate antigen is unknown.

Template-switching 5'RACE yielded the TCR cDNA; a universal primer site and UMIs were added in the process. Each CDR3 protein is one row after TCRdb ran MiXCR on the 5' RACE reads. The table includes about 630,000 distinct CDR3 sequences, 10% to 15% detected once. Study-wide findings and caveats: Repertoires obtained by FACS sorting could include abundant clonotypes that entered as contaminants from the bulk population. Reappearance after the booster was seen for most primary-vaccination clones, at 95% to 97% CD4 and 88% CD8.

The origin of this receptor is a man younger than 40 who received the YFV17D yellow fever vaccine. This sample comprised PBMCs, obtained on the day of the yellow fever booster vaccination. The V gene is TRBV6-1, the J gene TRBJ2-3, with D perhaps matching TRBD2 (5 bases). CDR3 DNA sequence: TGTGCCAGCAGGAAAGGGAGTTACACAGATACGCAGTATTTT. Amino acids: CASRKGSYTDTQYF.